These T cell receptor beta chains were read from a single sample in a study of blood T cell repertoires in COVID-19. The repertoire was sequenced with immunoSEQ multiplex PCR; TCRdb's copy has only in-frame clones and lacks some. The table lists hundreds of thousands of clones, 70% to 90% of them singletons. The sample taken for sequencing was peripheral blood. The receptor set was obtained from a man in his sixties with acute or convalescent COVID-19. Both conserved end residues are part of each CDR3. The order of the fields is V gene, D gene, clone size, J gene, CDR3 DNA, CDR3 protein. A D gene is named only where the DNA matches it firmly. Clone size, where shown, is once, few, many, or a class for clones that have expanded.

TRBV28	TRBD1	NA	TRBJ2-3	TGTGCCAGCAGTCAACGGGACAGGGGAGGCACAGATACGCAGTATTTT	CASSQRDRGGTDTQYF
TRBV5-4	TRBD1	NA	TRBJ2-7	TGTGCCAGCAGCCTAATGACAGGGTATAGCGAGCAGTACTTC	CASSLMTGYSEQYF
TRBV5-4	TRBD1	NA	TRBJ1-1	TGTGCCAGCAGCCTAGGACAGGGGCAGAACACTGAAGCTTTCTTT	CASSLGQGQNTEAFF
TRBV28	NA	NA	TRBJ2-2	TGTGCCAGCAGTTCGACTTACGGGGAGCTGTTTTTT	CASSSTYGELFF
TRBV11-3	TRBD1	NA	TRBJ2-3	TGTGCCAGCAGCTTAGGGGACAGGGCCACAGATACGCAGTATTTT	CASSLGDRATDTQYF
TRBV7-3	TRBD1	NA	TRBJ2-5	TGTGCCAGCAGCTTAACGGACAGGGGTACCCAGTACTTC	CASSLTDRGTQYF
TRBV6-6	NA	NA	TRBJ1-4	TGTGCCAGCAGTCAACGACAGGCGCTCGAAGGACTGTTTTTT	CASSQRQALEGLFF
TRBV24-1	NA	NA	TRBJ2-3	TGTGCCACCAGTCGGGGAGGAGATACGCAGTATTTT	CATSRGGDTQYF
TRBV5-1	NA	few	TRBJ1-1	TGCGCCAGCAGTGGCCGGGGAACTGAAGCTTTCTTT	CASSGRGTEAFF
TRBV21-1	NA	NA	TRBJ2-1	TGTGCCAGCAGCAAAGGACACCTGAGACCGAGCAATGAGCAGTTCTTC	CASSKGHLRPSNEQFF
TRBV27	TRBD2	NA	TRBJ2-1	TGTGCCAGCAGTGGACTAGCGGGGGTCTCCTACAATGAGCAGTTCTTC	CASSGLAGVSYNEQFF
TRBV6-2/TRBV6-3	TRBD1	NA	TRBJ1-1	TGTGCCAGCAGTTACGTCGGACAGGCTGAAGCTTTCTTT	CASSYVGQAEAFF
TRBV9	NA	NA	TRBJ1-1	TGTGCCAGCAGCGCCGTGGGTGGGGCCACTGAAGCTTTCTTT	CASSAVGGATEAFF
TRBV6-5	TRBD2	NA	TRBJ2-5	TGTGCCAGCAAACCCCTGGCGGGGGGGCGGGAGACCCAGTACTTC	CASKPLAGGRETQYF
TRBV6-5	TRBD1	NA	TRBJ1-6	TGTGCCAGCAGTTACGGGACAGATTTTTCACCCCTCCACTTT	CASSYGTDFSPLHF
TRBV28	TRBD1	few	TRBJ2-2	TGTGCCAGCAGAAGACCCGGGACAGGGTTTAGCACCGGGGAGCTGTTTTTT	CASRRPGTGFSTGELFF
TRBV6-4	TRBD2	NA	TRBJ2-1	TGTGCCAGCAGCCCGGGACTAGCGGGGGGGCGAGCCTACAATGAGCAGTTCTTC	CASSPGLAGGRAYNEQFF
TRBV7-8	TRBD1	NA	TRBJ1-6	TGTGCCAGCAGCTTCGGATACCGGGACAGCGATGGGTCACCCCTCCACTTT	CASSFGYRDSDGSPLHF
TRBV6-6	TRBD1	NA	TRBJ1-1	TGTGCCAGCAGGGAGGGTCAGGGGGGGAACACTGAAGCTTTCTTT	CASREGQGGNTEAFF
TRBV27	NA	few	TRBJ1-1	TGTGCCAGCAGTTTCGCGGGTATGGGCACTGAAGCTTTCTTT	CASSFAGMGTEAFF
TRBV7-6	NA	NA	TRBJ2-3	TGTGCCAGCAGCCCCAATCGAGCGGGCGGGGGCGCAGATACGCAGTATTTT	CASSPNRAGGGADTQYF
TRBV6-5	NA	NA	TRBJ1-4	TGTGCCAGCAGCACGGGGACTGTGGGGGAAAAACTGTTTTTT	CASSTGTVGEKLFF
TRBV27	TRBD2	once	TRBJ2-7	TGTGCCAGCAGACTCGGGACTAGCGTTGCCGAGCAGTACTTC	CASRLGTSVAEQYF
TRBV28	NA	once	TRBJ1-5	TGTGCCAGCAGTTCTCAGGGGCGTCAGCCCCAGCATTTT	CASSSQGRQPQHF
TRBV28	NA	few	TRBJ1-5	TGTGCCAGCAGTCAAGAAGGACAGCGGTTCAATCAGCCCCAGCATTTT	CASSQEGQRFNQPQHF
TRBV28	TRBD1	NA	TRBJ2-7	TGTGCCAGCAGTACCCCCGGGACAGGGCCCTACGAGCAGTACTTC	CASSTPGTGPYEQYF
TRBV21-1	NA	NA	TRBJ2-2	TGTGCCAGCAGCAAACTAAAGGGGGCGGCCGGGGAGCTGTTTTTT	CASSKLKGAAGELFF
TRBV7-9	TRBD1	NA	TRBJ2-7	TGTGCCAGCGGACAGGGGATGGTAGGGGAGCAGTACTTC	CASGQGMVGEQYF
TRBV2	NA	NA	TRBJ1-5	TGTGCCAGCAGAGAAGACAATAGCAATCAGCCCCAGCATTTT	CASREDNSNQPQHF
TRBV9	TRBD2	NA	TRBJ2-5	TGTGCCAGCAGCGTTGACCCTCGGGGGGACCAAGAGACCCAGTACTTC	CASSVDPRGDQETQYF
TRBV11-2	TRBD1	NA	TRBJ1-1	TGTGCCAGCAGCTTAAGGGTCTTTCCAGGGGGACAGGCTGAAGCTTTCTTT	CASSLRVFPGGQAEAFF
TRBV9	TRBD1	NA	TRBJ2-5	TGTGCCAGCAGCCAAGACAGGGTGGTGGAGACCCAGTACTTC	CASSQDRVVETQYF
TRBV7-3	TRBD1	few	TRBJ1-6	TGTGCCAGCCAGTATAGCAGGGGGCCATCGTCACCCCTCCACTTT	CASQYSRGPSSPLHF
TRBV6-5	NA	NA	TRBJ2-3	TGTGCCAGCAGTTACAGGTGGTTCGGGTCAACAGATACGCAGTATTTT	CASSYRWFGSTDTQYF
TRBV5-1	TRBD1	NA	TRBJ1-5	TGCGCCAGCAGCCTGACAGGGTCTCATCAGCCCCAGCATTTT	CASSLTGSHQPQHF
TRBV3-1/TRBV3-2	NA	NA	TRBJ1-2	TGTGCCAGCAGCCAAGATCTTAGTCCAGGGTATAACTATGGCTACACCTTC	CASSQDLSPGYNYGYTF
TRBV5-4	NA	NA	TRBJ1-2	TGTGCCAGCAGCTTGGGAAGCCAGCAGGGCGGCTATGGCTACACCTTC	CASSLGSQQGGYGYTF
TRBV5-1	NA	NA	TRBJ1-2	TGCGCCAGCAGCTTGGGGCGTATAGCCATTGCGGACTATGGCTACACCTTC	CASSLGRIAIADYGYTF
TRBV29-1	NA	NA	TRBJ1-4	TGCAGCGTTGTAGCAGGGGCTAATGAAAAACTGTTTTTT	CSVVAGANEKLFF
TRBV20-1	NA	NA	TRBJ1-5	TGCAGTGCCAGTCCCCCCAGGGACATGGTGGCCCAGCATTTT	CSASPPRDMVAQHF